These 26 T cell receptor beta chains originate from one sample sequenced in a study of blood T cell repertoires in COVID-19. Libraries were prepared by immunoSEQ multiplex PCR; TCRdb keeps only in-frame clonotypes and omits some of them. Here the sample spans 100,000 to 140,000 clones, approximately 84% being singletons. The sequenced sample consisted of peripheral blood. These receptors all stem from a human donor in a cohort sampled during active COVID-19.

V is TRBV18 and J is TRBJ2-1; 13 bases line up with TRBD2. The germline CDR1 and CDR2 sequences are KGHSH and LQKENI. The CDR3 loop spans 16 amino acids. The V and J ends lost 6 bases and 6 bases, in that order; junction bases with no gene match: 8. This CDR3 is CASSLPGLAGLNEQFF. The CDR3 coding sequence is TGTGCCAGCTCCCTACCGGGACTAGCGGGACTCAATGAGCAGTTCTTC.

This clone has just one count. The chain joins TRBV19 to TRBJ1-2; 7 nucleotides agree with TRBD1. This CDR3 has 16 amino acids. The germline V gene has CDR1 LNHDA and CDR2 SQIVND (reference sequence). V trimming: 4 bases; J trimming: 3 bases; junction bases outside the gene matches: 11. The DNA for the CDR3 is TGTGCCAGTAGTACGACCCTGACAGGGAACTACTATGGCTACACCTTC. Its translation is CASSTTLTGNYYGYTF.

In this sample, this clone turned up a few times. This chain joins TRBV28 and TRBJ1-3; D uncertain. V lost 3 bases to trimming and J lost 0 bases, with 12 bases between them. CDR3 length: 16 residues. Germline V lookup: CDR1 MDHEN, CDR2 SYDVKM. The CDR3 reads CASSFLEPISGNTIYF. The DNA of the CDR3 is TGTGCCAGCAGTTTTCTAGAACCTATCTCTGGAAACACCATATATTTT.

The rearrangement links TRBV7-2 to TRBJ1-5, with a tentative D call TRBD1 (5 bases). Deletions cut 1 base from V and 9 bases from J, with 16 bases between. From germline, CDR1 is SGHTA and CDR2 FQGNSA. The CDR3 is 15 amino acids. CDR3 sequence: CASSLGTTAQGPQHF. CDR3 nucleotides: TGTGCCAGCAGCTTAGGTACTACGGCCCAGGGGCCCCAGCATTTT.

This chain joins TRBV28 and TRBJ2-2, with 10 positions matching TRBD2. CDR3 size: 14 residues. V lost 6 bases to trimming and J lost 7 bases; unmatched junction nucleotides: 5. The V gene's germline CDR1 is MDHEN and CDR2 SYDVKM. The CDR3 coding sequence is TGTGCCAGCAGAGCTAGCGGGAGTATCGGGGAGCTGTTTTTT. Its protein is CASRASGSIGELFF.

This clone was picked up a small number of times. V and J are TRBV7-9 and TRBJ2-2; the match to TRBD1 covers 7 bases. J was trimmed by 3 bases and V by 3 bases; bases with no gene match: 4. Germline loops: CDR1 SEHNR, CDR2 FQNEAQ (reference sequence). This CDR3 comprises 15 residues. CDR3 bases: TGTGCCAGCAGCTTCGACAGGGCTTACACCGGGGAGCTGTTTTTT. Translating it yields CASSFDRAYTGELFF. The full variable domain, completed using reference TRBV7-9 and TRBJ2-2, is DTGVSQNPRHKITKRGQNVTFRCDPISEHNRLYWYRQTLGQGPEFLTYFQNEAQLEKSRLLSDRFSAERPKGSFSTLEIQRTEQGDSAMYLCASSFDRAYTGELFFGEGSRLTVL.

The rearrangement uses TRBV24-1 and TRBJ2-3; D ambiguous. Trimming removed 4 bases at V and 0 bases at J, with 10 bases between. CDR1 and CDR2 from the germline V gene are KGHDR and SFDVKD. CDR3 length: 15 amino acids. CDR3: CATSDPVRSTDTQYF. The CDR3 DNA follows: TGTGCCACCAGTGACCCAGTACGAAGCACAGATACGCAGTATTTT.

This chain uses TRBV5-4 with TRBJ1-1, with D maybe TRBD1 (6 bases). Looked up from germline, CDR1 is SGHNT and CDR2 is YYREEE (reference sequence). With 4 bases removed from V and 0 bases from J, the gap between germline ends came to 10 bases. CDR3 length equals 14 residues. The CDR3 is CASSDRTVNTEAFF. CDR3 DNA sequence: TGTGCCAGCAGCGATCGGACAGTGAACACTGAAGCTTTCTTT.

The chain combines TRBV28 with TRBJ1-2; D is possibly TRBD1 (6 bases). Germline V gives CDR1 MDHEN, CDR2 SYDVKM. The CDR3 consists of 12 residues. V was pared by 4 bases and J by 7 bases, with 10 bases between. CDR3 sequence reads: CASSSGVGGYTF. Here the CDR3 DNA reads TGTGCCAGCAGTTCAGGGGTTGGTGGCTACACCTTC.

J is TRBJ2-3 and V is TRBV7-9, with 7 nucleotides matching TRBD1. The CDR3 covers 16 residues. Germline values: CDR1 SEHNR, CDR2 FQNEAQ (reference sequence). The junction had 12 bases not matched to a gene; V was cut back by 3 bases and J by 6 bases. The CDR3: CASSFPHGTAPDTQYF. CDR3 sequence (DNA): TGTGCCAGCAGCTTTCCCCACGGGACAGCGCCCGATACGCAGTATTTT.

The chain recombines TRBV3-1 (or the pseudogene TRBV3-2) with TRBJ1-1; D is unresolved. CDR1 and CDR2 (germline): LGHDT, YNNKEL (reference sequence). Trimming removed 3 bases from V and 7 bases from J, with 9 bases in between. CDR3 length: 12 residues. The CDR3 DNA follows: TGTGCCAGCAGCCACTACAGAGATGAAGCTTTCTTT. It codes for CASSHYRDEAFF.

V gene TRBV7-9 combines with J gene TRBJ1-1; 9 nucleotides line up with TRBD1. J was trimmed by 4 bases and V by 4 bases; bases with no gene match: 13. The CDR3 sequence is 17 residues long. Per germline, CDR1 SEHNR and CDR2 FQNEAQ (reference sequence). CDR3 sequence: CASSSQKQGAYRTEAFF. The CDR3 bases are TGTGCCAGCAGCTCGCAAAAACAGGGGGCATATCGCACTGAAGCTTTCTTT.

The V call is TRBV6-6, the J call TRBJ1-6, with a tentative D call TRBD1 (5 bases). Trimming stripped 6 bases from V and 13 bases from J, with 22 bases between. Germline V gives CDR1 MNHNY, CDR2 SVGAGI (reference sequence). The CDR3 has 15 amino acids. CDR3 in amino acids: CASSTGDRDASPLHF. The CDR3 coding sequence is TGTGCCAGCAGCACGGGGGACCGGGACGCATCCCCCCTCCACTTT.

This clone occurred once. This rearrangement joins TRBV30 to TRBJ2-1; 9 bases map to TRBD2. This CDR3 contains 13 residues. CDR1 and CDR2 from the germline V gene are GTSNPN and SVGIG (reference sequence). J was trimmed by 13 bases and V by 0 bases; bases with no gene match: 7. CDR3 in amino acids: CAWSVLAGGNQFF. In DNA, the CDR3 is TGTGCCTGGAGTGTACTGGCGGGAGGGAACCAGTTCTTC.

The CDR3 reads CASTGLAGANTGELFF. CDR3 nucleotides: TGTGCCAGCACCGGACTAGCGGGAGCGAACACCGGGGAGCTGTTTTTT. V is TRBV7-8 and J is TRBJ2-2, with 13 positions matching TRBD2. There are 16 residues in the CDR3. V gave up 7 bases and J gave up 0 bases; unmatched junction bases: 2. Germline CDR1 reads SGHVS; CDR2 reads FQNEAQ.

The J gene is TRBJ1-1, the V gene TRBV24-1; 7 bases match TRBD1. This CDR3 region has 13 residues. V trimming: 9 bases; J trimming: 1 base; junction bases outside the gene matches: 4. Germline values: CDR1 KGHDR, CDR2 SFDVKD. CDR3 nucleotide sequence: TGTGCCACCTCGACAGGGTGGAACACTGAAGCTTTCTTT. Its translation is CATSTGWNTEAFF.

The chain couples TRBV19 to TRBJ1-3, with D possibly being TRBD1 (5 bases). Trimming shortened V by 2 bases and J by 1 base, and 21 bases separated the two germline ends. The length of the CDR3 is 19 residues. CDR1 and CDR2 (germline): LNHDA, SQIVND (reference sequence). The CDR3 DNA is TGTGCCAGTAGTATATTAGGGGATCTCCCGGACACATCTGGAAACACCATATATTTT. It yields the protein CASSILGDLPDTSGNTIYF.

This clone was counted only a few times. Other DNA sequences from this sample encode an identical CDR3 as well. This chain uses TRBV5-4 with TRBJ2-1, with a tentative D call TRBD1 (5 bases). This CDR3 spans 13 amino acids. Trimming cost V 1 base and J 8 bases, with 10 bases left between them. The V gene's germline CDR1 is SGHNT and CDR2 YYREEE (reference sequence). The CDR3 here is CASSLQGGDEQFF. CDR3 bases: TGTGCCAGCAGCTTGCAGGGTGGGGATGAGCAGTTCTTC.

The chain carries TRBV7-2 and TRBJ2-7; 8 bases fit TRBD1. Germline lookup yields CDR1 SGHTA and CDR2 FQGNSA. V shed 4 bases and J 2 bases; nucleotides not matched to a gene: 7. The CDR3 extends over 15 amino acids. The CDR3: CASSWTTGVAYEQYF. DNA for the CDR3: TGTGCCAGCAGCTGGACGACAGGGGTCGCCTACGAGCAGTACTTC. Supplemented by reference TRBV7-2 and TRBJ2-7, the full variable domain reads GAGVSQSPSNKVTEKGKDVELRCDPISGHTALYWYRQSLGQGLEFLIYFQGNSAPDKSGLPSDRFSAERTGGSVSTLTIQRTQQEDSAVYLCASSWTTGVAYEQYFGPGTRLTVT.

The rearrangement uses TRBV3-1 (or the pseudogene TRBV3-2) and TRBJ2-1; D is ambiguous. Germline values: CDR1 LGHDT, CDR2 YNNKEL (reference sequence). The V and J ends lost 3 bases and 8 bases respectively, with 17 bases between them. CDR3 length equals 15 residues. The CDR3 sequence is CASSQEPPGADEQFF. The DNA for the CDR3 is TGTGCCAGCAGCCAGGAGCCCCCTGGAGCCGATGAGCAGTTCTTC.

In DNA, the CDR3 is TGTGCCAGCAGTTTAATCACCCGGGTGCAGTACTTC. Protein product: CASSLITRVQYF. The chain couples TRBV28 to TRBJ2-7, with D unresolved. Germline V gene data show CDR1 as MDHEN and CDR2 as SYDVKM. V lost 2 bases and J lost 9, with 11 bases in between. The CDR3 length is 12 residues.

The gene calls are TRBV4-3 and TRBJ2-1; 7 bases match TRBD2. CDR1 LGHNA and CDR2 YSLEER come from the germline V gene. With V trimmed by 2 bases and J by 5 bases, 6 bases remained unmatched. The CDR3 length is 15 residues. The CDR3 coding sequence is TGCGCCAGCAGCCAACTCGGGAGGTTGGACAATGAGCAGTTCTTC. Encoded protein: CASSQLGRLDNEQFF.

V is TRBV12-3 or TRBV12-4 and J is TRBJ1-1, with D uncertain. V was pared by 7 bases and J by 3 bases, with 12 bases between. CDR3 length: 13 residues. The CDR3 protein is CASKPDTDTEAFF. CDR3 DNA sequence: TGTGCCAGCAAACCCGACACCGACACTGAAGCTTTCTTT.

This chain links TRBV10-3 with TRBJ1-2; D is unresolved. The ends were cut back, 6 bases at V and 3 bases at J, with 14 bases in the middle. The CDR3 has 14 residues. The V gene's germline CDR1 is ENHRY and CDR2 SYGVKD. CDR3 in DNA: TGTGCCATCAGGGCAGGTTATCCGGACTATGGCTACACCTTC. Its translation: CAIRAGYPDYGYTF.

The rearrangement joins TRBV29-1 to TRBJ2-3; a weak D match, TRBD2 (5 bases). The CDR3 sequence is 12 residues long. CDR1 and CDR2 from the germline V gene are SQVTM and ANQGSEA. V lost 7 bases and J 2 bases, leaving 10 bases between the germline ends. The DNA for the CDR3 is TGCAGCGGTGGACTGTCCACAGATACGCAGTATTTT. Translating gives CSGGLSTDTQYF.

The CDR3 DNA is TGTGCCAGCAGTGGGGGCGTAGGGTTAATAGATACGCAGTATTTT. It encodes CASSGGVGLIDTQYF. J is TRBJ2-3 and V is TRBV25-1; D may be TRBD1 (5 bases). Between the trimmed V and J ends, which lost 4 bases and 5 bases, there was a span of 16 bases. The CDR3 length is 15 residues. The germline CDR1 and CDR2 sequences are MGHDK and SYGVNS.